A single sample gave rise to the 32 T cell receptor beta chains below, sequenced in a study of blood T cell repertoires in COVID-19. Here immunoSEQ multiplex PCR was the method, and the copy in TCRdb shows in-frame clones only, minus some. The sample contains some 42,000 clones, approximately 90% of which appear only once. The sample consisted of peripheral blood. The receptors shown here come from a man in his forties or fifties with active COVID-19.

The J gene is TRBJ2-6, the V gene TRBV10-3, with a tentative D call TRBD2 (6 bases). The CDR3 spans 18 residues. V was shortened by 3 bases and J by 1 base, with 16 bases between the two germline ends. Germline V gene data show CDR1 as ENHRY and CDR2 as SYGVKD. The DNA of the CDR3 is TGTGCCATCAGTGAACTCGGGACTGAACAATCTGGGGCCAACGTCCTGACTTTC. It yields the protein CAISELGTEQSGANVLTF.

This chain connects TRBV28 to TRBJ1-1, with 10 bases identical to TRBD1. The length of the CDR3 is 15 residues. Trimming removed 2 bases from V and 4 bases from J; junction bases left unmatched: 4. Germline-derived CDR1 and CDR2 are MDHEN and SYDVKM. CDR3 region: CASSLGTGVVTEAFF. The CDR3 region has the DNA TGTGCCAGCAGTTTAGGGACAGGGGTTGTCACTGAAGCTTTCTTT.

The V gene is TRBV7-9, the J gene TRBJ2-7, with D possibly TRBD2 on 6 matching bases. The germline V and J ends were trimmed by 5 bases and 3 bases, with 11 bases remaining between them. The CDR3 totals 13 residues. The germline gives CDR1 SEHNR, CDR2 FQNEAQ (reference sequence). The CDR3 loop reads CASSPGGIYEQYF. DNA for the CDR3: TGTGCCAGCAGCCCCGGGGGTATCTACGAGCAGTACTTC.

The chain employs TRBV6-6 and TRBJ2-7; 10 nucleotides align to TRBD2. Germline V gives CDR1 MNHNY, CDR2 SVGAGI (reference sequence). The CDR3 runs 14 residues. Losses at the gene ends were 6 bases for V and 3 bases for J; bases not matched to a gene: 5. This chain's CDR3 is CASRLTSGVYEQYF. CDR3 coding DNA: TGTGCCAGCAGACTTACTAGCGGGGTCTACGAGCAGTACTTC.

This clone was detected once. The rearrangement uses TRBV7-6 and TRBJ2-7; 11 bases match TRBD2. From germline, CDR1 is SGHVS and CDR2 FNYEAQ. After removal of 7 bases from V and 4 bases from J, the junction contained 0 bases not matched to a gene. The CDR3 totals 12 residues. In DNA form, the CDR3 reads TGTGCCAGCACTAGCGGGGGGTACGAGCAGTACTTC. Its translation is CASTSGGYEQYF.

The CDR3 bases are TGTGCCAGCAGCTTGCCAAGCGGGAGGGCAGCCGGGGAGCTGTTTTTT. Encoded protein: CASSLPSGRAAGELFF. This chain joins TRBV5-8 and TRBJ2-2, with 10 nucleotides matching TRBD2. The CDR3 contains 16 residues. Unmatched junction bases numbered 6, after V lost 1 base and J lost 6 bases. The germline gives CDR1 SGHTS, CDR2 YDEGEE.

The rearrangement uses TRBV7-9 and TRBJ1-3; tentative D call: TRBD1 (5 bases). Between the trimmed V and J ends, which lost 2 bases and 2 bases, there was a span of 10 bases. Per germline, CDR1 SEHNR and CDR2 FQNEAQ (reference sequence). The CDR3 covers 15 residues. The CDR3 is CASSLSRGAGNTIYF. CDR3 DNA sequence: TGTGCCAGCAGCTTAAGCCGGGGGGCTGGAAACACCATATATTTT.

The chain combines TRBV5-4 with TRBJ2-7; perhaps TRBD2 as D (6 bases). There are 15 residues in the CDR3. Trimming took 4 bases from V and 7 from J, leaving 21 bases between them. CDR1 and CDR2 (germline): SGHNT, YYREEE (reference sequence). CDR3 bases: TGTGCCAGCAGCCATCGGGGGACCAACCTCGGGGAGCAGTACTTC. This codes for CASSHRGTNLGEQYF. Supplemented by reference TRBV5-4 and TRBJ2-7, the full variable domain reads ETGVTQSPTHLIKTRGQQVTLRCSSQSGHNTVSWYQQALGQGPQFIFQYYREEENGRGNFPPRFSGLQFPNYSSELNVNALELDDSALYLCASSHRGTNLGEQYFGPGTRLTVT.

The V call is TRBV6-2 or TRBV6-3, the J call TRBJ2-4; a possible D gene is TRBD2 (6 bases). V was pared by 4 bases and J by 3 bases, with 19 bases between. There are 17 residues in the CDR3. Germline V gene sequence: CDR1 MNHEY, CDR2 SVGEGT. The CDR3 loop is CASSSHSIAVGKNIQYF. DNA of the CDR3: TGTGCCAGCAGTTCACATTCAATAGCGGTGGGCAAAAACATTCAGTACTTC.

The rearrangement links TRBV7-6 to TRBJ2-7; the D gene is possibly TRBD2 (6 bases). Germline CDR1 SGHVS, CDR2 FNYEAQ. There are 14 residues in the CDR3. V was shortened by 2 bases and J by 3 bases, with 11 bases between the two germline ends. CDR3 DNA sequence: TGTGCCAGCAGCTTAAGGCTCGGGGGCTACGAGCAGTACTTC. Translating gives CASSLRLGGYEQYF.

The rearrangement links TRBV6-1 to TRBJ2-7; 7 positions match TRBD1. The V and J ends lost 3 bases and 3 bases, in that order; junction bases with no gene match: 5. Per germline, CDR1 MNHNS and CDR2 SASEGT. The CDR3 contains 14 residues. The CDR3 here is CASSDHRGIYEQYF. The CDR3 DNA follows: TGTGCCAGCAGTGACCACAGGGGAATCTACGAGCAGTACTTC.

This sequence joins TRBV28 and TRBJ2-7; the D gene is possibly TRBD2 (6 bases). Germline-derived CDR1 and CDR2 are MDHEN and SYDVKM. CDR3 size: 13 residues. V lost 6 bases to trimming and J lost 0 bases, with 9 bases between them. The DNA of the CDR3 is TGTGCCAGCAGATCCGGGAGCTCCTACGAGCAGTACTTC. It translates to CASRSGSSYEQYF. Variable domain in full (rest from reference TRBV28 and TRBJ2-7): DVKVTQSSRYLVKRTGEKVFLECVQDMDHENMFWYRQDPGLGLRLIYFSYDVKMKEKGDIPEGYSVSREKKERFSLILESASTNQTSMYLCASRSGSSYEQYFGPGTRLTVT.

The chain recombines TRBV6-5 with TRBJ1-5, with TRBD1 matching 7 bases. Trimming at V came to 6 bases and at J to 1 base, leaving 6 bases not matched to a gene. Germline V lookup: CDR1 MNHEY, CDR2 SVGAGI. The CDR3 runs to 15 residues. As DNA, the CDR3 is TGTGCCAGCAGCGGTGGGACAGCCAGCAATCAGCCCCAGCATTTT. This encodes CASSGGTASNQPQHF.

V and J are TRBV10-3 and TRBJ1-1; TRBD1 aligns across 8 bases. The CDR3 loop spans 13 amino acids. CDR1 is ENHRY and CDR2 is SYGVKD in the germline V gene. The V segment lost 6 bases and the J segment 5 bases; nucleotides outside the gene matches: 5. The CDR3 here is CAISRTGNTEAFF. CDR3 in DNA: TGTGCCATCAGCAGGACAGGGAATACTGAAGCTTTCTTT.

V usage is TRBV11-1 and J usage is TRBJ2-7, with TRBD2 matching 7 bases. V shed 3 bases, J shed 1 base, and the junction held 6 bases outside the gene matches. The CDR3 has 15 residues. Germline V gene sequence: CDR1 SGHAT, CDR2 FQDESV (reference sequence). The CDR3 region is CASSLGTGGSYEQYF. DNA of the CDR3: TGTGCCAGCAGCTTGGGGACGGGGGGTTCCTACGAGCAGTACTTC.

The rearrangement uses TRBV7-2 and TRBJ1-2, with 7 bases aligning to TRBD1. V shed 10 bases and J 6 bases; nucleotides not matched to a gene: 11. The CDR3 sequence is 13 residues long. The germline gives CDR1 SGHTA, CDR2 FQGNSA. The CDR3 protein is CATRMAGTDGYTF. Written as DNA, the CDR3 is TGTGCCACCCGGATGGCAGGGACAGATGGCTACACCTTC.

This CDR3 reads CASRRQGRTEAFF. The CDR3 DNA sequence: TGTGCCAGCAGACGACAGGGACGCACTGAAGCTTTCTTT. This sequence joins TRBV6-5 and TRBJ1-1, with TRBD1 identical over 7 bases. CDR3 length: 13 amino acids. Germline V gene lookup returns CDR1 MNHEY and CDR2 SVGAGI. The V and J ends lost 6 bases and 4 bases, in that order; junction bases with no gene match: 5.

V and J are TRBV7-8 and TRBJ2-7; perhaps TRBD2 as D (5 bases). The germline V and J ends were trimmed by 5 bases and 1 base, with 12 bases remaining between them. CDR1 is SGHVS and CDR2 is FQNEAQ in the germline V gene. The CDR3 totals 14 residues. Here the CDR3 reads CASSTRYLSYEQYF. In DNA form, the CDR3 reads TGTGCCAGCAGCACTAGATACTTGTCCTACGAGCAGTACTTC.

The chain links TRBV19 to TRBJ1-1, with TRBD1 matching 7 bases. The CDR3 length is 14 residues. The trim removed 5 bases at V and 3 bases at J, leaving 6 bases unmatched. Germline-derived CDR1 and CDR2 are LNHDA and SQIVND (reference sequence). CDR3 sequence (DNA): TGTGCCAGTAGTCTCACAGGGGTAGACACTGAAGCTTTCTTT. It specifies CASSLTGVDTEAFF.

The chain has TRBV7-3 and TRBJ2-7; 7 positions agree with TRBD2. The CDR3 extends over 14 amino acids. CDR1 and CDR2 (germline): SGHTA, FQGTGA. V dropped 5 bases and J dropped 3; count of bases not matched to a gene: 7. The CDR3 DNA reads as TGTGCCAGCAGCCCCCCGGGCGGGAGCTACGAGCAGTACTTC. Residues: CASSPPGGSYEQYF. Together with reference TRBV7-3 and TRBJ2-7, the CDR3 gives the full variable domain: GAGVSQTPSNKVTEKGKYVELRCDPISGHTALYWYRQSLGQGPEFLIYFQGTGAADDSGLPNDRFFAVRPEGSVSTLKIQRTERGDSAVYLCASSPPGGSYEQYFGPGTRLTVT.

This chain links TRBV5-6 with TRBJ2-2; 8 positions agree with TRBD1. The V and J ends lost 2 bases and 6 bases, in that order; junction bases with no gene match: 3. Looked up from germline, CDR1 is SGHDT and CDR2 is YYEEEE. This CDR3 region has 14 residues. The CDR3 bases are TGTGCCAGCAGCTTCTTGGACAGGGCCGGGGAGCTGTTTTTT. This translates into CASSFLDRAGELFF.

CDR3 region: CASSRGAGTVNTEAFF. For the CDR3, the DNA is TGTGCCAGCAGCCGCGGTGCGGGGACAGTAAACACTGAAGCTTTCTTT. J is TRBJ1-1 and V is TRBV16, with 7 bases that match TRBD1. V lost 4 bases, J lost 2 bases, and 10 bases stayed unmatched. The CDR3 length is 16 residues. Germline loops: CDR1 KGHSY, CDR2 FQNENV.

This clone was counted only a few times. The V and J genes are TRBV4-2 and TRBJ1-6; D might be TRBD1 (6 bases). Trimming pared 0 bases from V and 13 bases from J, leaving 16 bases between. Germline V gives CDR1 LGHNA, CDR2 YNFKEQ. This CDR3 is built from 15 residues. This CDR3 reads CASSQDLPGAAPLHF. CDR3 nucleotide sequence: TGTGCCAGCAGCCAAGATTTGCCAGGGGCTGCGCCCCTCCACTTT.

This clone was seen a handful of times. The genes are TRBV4-1 and TRBJ1-6, with D perhaps TRBD1 (6 bases). V lost 6 bases and J lost 10, with 19 bases in between. Germline CDR1 and CDR2: MGHRA and YSYEKL. There are 15 residues in the CDR3. CDR3 protein: CASRSGAGEGSPLHF. DNA for the CDR3: TGCGCCAGCAGGTCCGGGGCAGGGGAAGGATCACCCCTCCACTTT.

The rearrangement uses TRBV6-5 and TRBJ2-1, with 9 bases matching TRBD1. The germline V gene has CDR1 MNHEY and CDR2 SVGAGI. The CDR3 length is 14 residues. The V segment lost 2 bases and the J segment 7 bases; nucleotides outside the gene matches: 3. Written as DNA, the CDR3 is TGTGCCAGCAGTTACGGGACAGGGAGGAATGAGCAGTTCTTC. It codes for CASSYGTGRNEQFF.

This clone appeared a single time. The rearrangement joins TRBV11-1 to TRBJ2-4, with TRBD1 matching 8 bases. The CDR3 sequence is 15 residues long. Germline V gives CDR1 SGHAT, CDR2 FQDESV (reference sequence). V lost 2 bases, J lost 8 bases, and 8 bases stayed unmatched. The DNA of the CDR3 is TGTGCCAGCAGCTTACAGGGGGCAAGTTTGGACATTCAGTACTTC. This translates into CASSLQGASLDIQYF.

The V call is TRBV15, the J call TRBJ2-1, with a weak D call TRBD2 (6 bases). This CDR3 region has 13 residues. CDR1 is LNHNV, CDR2 YYDKDF, per germline (reference sequence). V dropped 5 bases and J dropped 5 bases, with 10 bases sitting between them. Here the CDR3 DNA reads TGTGCCACCAGCCGAGGGAGGCACAATGAGCAGTTCTTC. It yields the protein CATSRGRHNEQFF.

The chain couples TRBV5-4 to TRBJ1-1; 11 bases are a match to TRBD1. Per germline, CDR1 SGHNT and CDR2 YYREEE (reference sequence). The V gene end was trimmed by 5 bases and the J gene end by 3 bases; junction bases not matched to a gene: 12. The CDR3 sequence is 17 residues long. CDR3 amino acids: CASRRMGTGGSDTEAFF. CDR3 nucleotide sequence: TGTGCCAGCAGGCGAATGGGGACAGGGGGATCGGACACTGAAGCTTTCTTT.

This sequence joins TRBV6-6 and TRBJ2-7, with 8 nucleotides matching TRBD1. The germline V gene has CDR1 MNHNY and CDR2 SVGAGI (reference sequence). The CDR3 is 15 residues long. The junction had 10 bases not matched to a gene; V was cut back by 6 bases and J by 3 bases. The CDR3 nucleotides read TGTGCCAGCAGGGCCCCAGGGGGCAACTTCTACGAGCAGTACTTC. This encodes CASRAPGGNFYEQYF.

The rearrangement links TRBV6-1 to TRBJ1-1; the match to TRBD1 covers 7 bases. V shed 3 bases, J shed 0 bases, and the junction held 4 bases outside the gene matches. The CDR3 totals 15 residues. Per the germline V gene, CDR1 is MNHNS and CDR2 is SASEGT. The CDR3 is CASSDGQVMNTEAFF. Written as DNA, the CDR3 is TGTGCCAGCAGTGACGGACAGGTGATGAACACTGAAGCTTTCTTT.

CDR3 sequence: CASSLSLLQVGQPQHF. In DNA form, the CDR3 reads TGTGCCAGCAGTTTATCCCTACTACAGGTGGGACAGCCCCAGCATTTT. The chain employs TRBV28 and TRBJ1-5; tentatively, D is TRBD1 (5 bases). V lost 1 base and J lost 7, with 17 bases in between. Per the germline V gene, CDR1 is MDHEN and CDR2 is SYDVKM. The CDR3 has 16 amino acids. The whole variable domain, filled in from reference TRBV28 and TRBJ1-5, reads DVKVTQSSRYLVKRTGEKVFLECVQDMDHENMFWYRQDPGLGLRLIYFSYDVKMKEKGDIPEGYSVSREKKERFSLILESASTNQTSMYLCASSLSLLQVGQPQHFGDGTRLSIL.

The rearrangement links TRBV20-1 to TRBJ1-5, with D possibly matching TRBD1 (5 bases). The CDR3 covers 13 residues. Germline V gives CDR1 DFQATT, CDR2 SNEGSKA (reference sequence). V lost 3 bases, J lost 6 bases, and 12 bases lay in between. The CDR3 protein is CSASFRDLQPQHF. In nucleotides, the CDR3 is TGCAGTGCTAGTTTCAGGGATCTTCAGCCCCAGCATTTT.